This T cell receptor beta chain comes out of a study of blood T cell repertoires in COVID-19. Profiled with immunoSEQ multiplex PCR; TCRdb holds only in-frame clones, not every one. The sample yields almost 350,000 clones, approximately 91% seen once. Comments on this clone: One junction end does not reproduce the germline sequence, and a read error may be involved.

Clinical history reported by participants formed the basis on which cohorts were assigned. Germline CDR1 SGHNT, CDR2 YYREEE (reference sequence). This CDR3 region has 12 residues. This chain links TRBV5-4 with TRBJ2-1, with 8 bases lining up with TRBD2. The clonotype was recovered from a woman under 40 who had been exposed to COVID-19. The sequenced material came from PBMCs or T cells enriched from blood (not recorded which). For the CDR3, the DNA is TGTGTCAGCGGGAGTACCTACAATGAGCAGTTCTTC. It yields the protein CVSGSTYNEQFF.